These T cell receptor beta chains were read from a single sample in a study of cytomegalovirus exposure and HLA in healthy donors. Measured with immunoSEQ multiplex PCR; TCRdb has only the in-frame clones, and not every one. The data hold 180,000 or so clones, with about 79% observed a single time. The sample was PBMCs. These receptors all stem from a middle-aged man in good health and CMV-seropositive. Each CDR3 is given with its conserved first and last residue. D genes are given only for firm matches. Clone size is shown for a subset of rows, as once, few, many or a class of expanded clone.

v_gene: TRBV6-5; d_gene: TRBD2; j_gene: TRBJ2-3; abundance: .; CDR3nt: TGTGCCAGCAGTTGGACTAGCGGGATACCAGATACGCAGTATTTT; CDR3aa: CASSWTSGIPDTQYF
v_gene: TRBV5-4; d_gene: .; j_gene: TRBJ2-5; abundance: .; CDR3nt: TGTGCCAGCAGCTTGGGGGGGCCCCAGACCCAGTACTTC; CDR3aa: CASSLGGPQTQYF
v_gene: TRBV19; d_gene: TRBD1; j_gene: TRBJ1-5; abundance: .; CDR3nt: TGTGCCAGTACTACGGCCCCTAGGACAGGACTTTATAGCAATCAGCCCCAGCATTTT; CDR3aa: CASTTAPRTGLYSNQPQHF
v_gene: TRBV7-9; d_gene: .; j_gene: TRBJ2-3; abundance: .; CDR3nt: TGTGCCAGCAGCTTGGGCGGGGGCCTTACAGATACGCAGTATTTT; CDR3aa: CASSLGGGLTDTQYF
v_gene: TRBV2; d_gene: .; j_gene: TRBJ2-7; abundance: .; CDR3nt: TGTGCCAGCAGCGAGGGCCATACCTACGAGCAGTACTTC; CDR3aa: CASSEGHTYEQYF
v_gene: TRBV19; d_gene: .; j_gene: TRBJ1-5; abundance: .; CDR3nt: TGTGCCAGTAGTACCCCTCGGGGGATCAATCAGCCCCAGCATTTT; CDR3aa: CASSTPRGINQPQHF
v_gene: TRBV19; d_gene: TRBD1; j_gene: TRBJ1-5; abundance: .; CDR3nt: TGTGCCAGTAGTGCCGGGACAGGGGGGAGCCAGCCCCAGCATTTT; CDR3aa: CASSAGTGGSQPQHF
v_gene: TRBV7-5; d_gene: .; j_gene: TRBJ2-5; abundance: once; CDR3nt: TGTGCCAGCATCGAGTTCCAAGAGACCCAGTACTTC; CDR3aa: CASIEFQETQYF
v_gene: TRBV30; d_gene: TRBD2; j_gene: TRBJ2-5; abundance: once; CDR3nt: TGTGCCTGGGGTGGGAGACTAGCGGGAGTGTGGAGGGAGACCCAGTACTTC; CDR3aa: CAWGGRLAGVWRETQYF
v_gene: TRBV18; d_gene: .; j_gene: TRBJ2-1; abundance: .; CDR3nt: TGTGCCAGCTTCACCTTGACCGGGTACAATGAGCAGTTCTTC; CDR3aa: CASFTLTGYNEQFF
v_gene: TRBV25-1; d_gene: .; j_gene: TRBJ1-2; abundance: .; CDR3nt: TGTGCCAGCAGTGCGGCGGGAACGAACTATGGCTACACCTTC; CDR3aa: CASSAAGTNYGYTF
v_gene: TRBV5-1; d_gene: .; j_gene: TRBJ1-3; abundance: few; CDR3nt: TGCGCCAGCAGCTTGGGGGCAACGGGATCCGGAAACACCATATATTTT; CDR3aa: CASSLGATGSGNTIYF
v_gene: TRBV4-1; d_gene: .; j_gene: TRBJ2-5; abundance: .; CDR3nt: TGCGCCAGCAGCCAAGTCGGGACTTTTCAAGAGATCCAGTACTTC; CDR3aa: CASSQVGTFQEIQYF
v_gene: TRBV11-3; d_gene: .; j_gene: TRBJ1-3; abundance: few; CDR3nt: TGTGCCAGCAGCGTAGGGTCAGTCGGAAACACCATATATTTT; CDR3aa: CASSVGSVGNTIYF
v_gene: TRBV7-2; d_gene: TRBD2; j_gene: TRBJ2-3; abundance: .; CDR3nt: TGTGCCAGCAGCTCCCAAGGGACTATGACAGATACGCAGTATTTT; CDR3aa: CASSSQGTMTDTQYF